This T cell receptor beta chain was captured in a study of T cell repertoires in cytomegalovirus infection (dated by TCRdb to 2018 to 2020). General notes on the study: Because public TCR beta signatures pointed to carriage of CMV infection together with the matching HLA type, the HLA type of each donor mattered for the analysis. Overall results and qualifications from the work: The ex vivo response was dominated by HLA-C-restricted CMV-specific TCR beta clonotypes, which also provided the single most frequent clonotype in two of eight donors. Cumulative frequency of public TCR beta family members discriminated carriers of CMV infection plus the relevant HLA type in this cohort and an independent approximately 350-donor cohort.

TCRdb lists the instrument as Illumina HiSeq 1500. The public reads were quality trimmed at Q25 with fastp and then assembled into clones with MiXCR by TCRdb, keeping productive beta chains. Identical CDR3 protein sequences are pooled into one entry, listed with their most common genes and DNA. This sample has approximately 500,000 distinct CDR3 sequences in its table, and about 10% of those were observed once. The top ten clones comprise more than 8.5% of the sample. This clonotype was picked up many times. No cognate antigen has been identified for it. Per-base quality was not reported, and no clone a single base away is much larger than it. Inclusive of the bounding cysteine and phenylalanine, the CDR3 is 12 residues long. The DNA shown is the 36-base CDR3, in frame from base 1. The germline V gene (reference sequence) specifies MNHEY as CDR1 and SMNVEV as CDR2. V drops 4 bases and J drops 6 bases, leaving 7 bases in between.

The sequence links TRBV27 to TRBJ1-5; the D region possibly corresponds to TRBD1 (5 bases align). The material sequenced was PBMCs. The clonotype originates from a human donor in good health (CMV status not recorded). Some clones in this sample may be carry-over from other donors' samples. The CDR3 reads CASSSGPQPQHF. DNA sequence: TGTGCCAGCAGTTCAGGGCCTCAGCCCCAGCATTTT.